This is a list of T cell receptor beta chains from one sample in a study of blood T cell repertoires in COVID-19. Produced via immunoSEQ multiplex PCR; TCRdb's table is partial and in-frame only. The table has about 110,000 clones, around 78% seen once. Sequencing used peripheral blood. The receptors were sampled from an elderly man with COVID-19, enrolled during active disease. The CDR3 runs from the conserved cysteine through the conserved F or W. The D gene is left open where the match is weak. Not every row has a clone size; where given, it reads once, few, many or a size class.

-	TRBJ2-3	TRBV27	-	CASRDRLAQPADTQYF	TGTGCCAGCAGGGACAGACTAGCCCAACCTGCAGATACGCAGTATTTT
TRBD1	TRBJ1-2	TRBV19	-	CASNTGGSPFVNYGYTF	TGTGCCAGCAATACAGGGGGCTCACCCTTTGTGAACTATGGCTACACCTTC
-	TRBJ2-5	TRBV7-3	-	CASSTGHQTQYF	TGTGCCAGCAGCACAGGTCATCAGACCCAGTACTTC
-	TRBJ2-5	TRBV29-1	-	CSVEADSQETQYF	TGCAGCGTTGAAGCGGACAGTCAAGAGACCCAGTACTTC
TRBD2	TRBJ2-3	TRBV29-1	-	CSVGSPVGTSFTDTQYF	TGCAGCGTTGGGTCGCCTGTTGGGACTAGCTTCACAGATACGCAGTATTTT
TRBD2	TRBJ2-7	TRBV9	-	CASSATGTSVSSYEQYF	TGTGCCAGCAGCGCTACCGGGACTAGCGTTAGCTCCTACGAGCAGTACTTC
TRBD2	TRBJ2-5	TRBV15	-	CATSRLGGGRGQETQYF	TGTGCCACCAGCAGACTAGGAGGCGGGAGGGGTCAAGAGACCCAGTACTTC
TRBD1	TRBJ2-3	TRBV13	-	CASSPDSGGRTDTQYF	TGTGCCAGCAGCCCGGACTCAGGGGGCAGAACAGATACGCAGTATTTT
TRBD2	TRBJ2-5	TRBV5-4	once	CASSLSGSGGETQYF	TGTGCCAGCAGTCTTAGCGGGAGCGGAGGAGAGACCCAGTACTTC
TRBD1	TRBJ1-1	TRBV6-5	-	CASEVSGGSEAFF	TGTGCCAGCGAAGTTTCAGGGGGCTCTGAAGCTTTCTTT
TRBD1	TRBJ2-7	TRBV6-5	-	CASSSGQGLYEQYF	TGTGCCAGCAGTTCCGGACAGGGCTTATACGAGCAGTACTTC
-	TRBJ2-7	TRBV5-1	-	CASSLSGEQYF	TGCGCCAGCAGCTTGAGCGGCGAGCAGTACTTC
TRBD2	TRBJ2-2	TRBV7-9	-	CASSLGLAGVSGELFF	TGTGCCAGCAGCTTAGGACTAGCGGGAGTTTCCGGGGAGCTGTTTTTT
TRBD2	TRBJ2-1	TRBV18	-	CASSSRTSGSEGGSYNEQFF	TGTGCCAGCTCATCTAGGACTAGCGGGAGCGAAGGGGGGTCCTACAATGAGCAGTTCTTC
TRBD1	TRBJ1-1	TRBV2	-	CASRFGQGANTEAFF	TGTGCCAGCAGGTTCGGACAGGGGGCTAACACTGAAGCTTTCTTT
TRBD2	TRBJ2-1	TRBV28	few	CASSLSRLGTTAYNEQFF	TGTGCCAGCAGTTTATCGCGGCTCGGGACTACAGCCTACAATGAGCAGTTCTTC
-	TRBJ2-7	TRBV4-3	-	CASSQDFGGREQYF	TGCGCCAGCAGCCAAGATTTCGGGGGTAGGGAGCAGTACTTC
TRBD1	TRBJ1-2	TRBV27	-	CASSVGTGDYHGYTF	TGTGCCAGCAGTGTCGGGACAGGAGACTACCATGGCTACACCTTC
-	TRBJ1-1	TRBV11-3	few	CASSLEGAGNTEAFF	TGTGCCAGCAGCTTGGAAGGGGCAGGAAACACTGAAGCTTTCTTT
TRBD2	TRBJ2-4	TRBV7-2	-	CASSPPTSGTKNIQYF	TGTGCCAGCAGCCCGCCGACTAGCGGAACCAAAAACATTCAGTACTTC
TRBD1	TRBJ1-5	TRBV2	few	CASSEDRAYQPQHF	TGTGCCAGCAGTGAGGACAGGGCGTATCAGCCCCAGCATTTT
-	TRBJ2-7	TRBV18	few	CASSPVLADNYEQYF	TGTGCCAGCTCACCAGTGCTAGCTGACAACTACGAGCAGTACTTC
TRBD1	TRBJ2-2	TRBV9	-	CASSPRQGQNTGELFF	TGTGCCAGCAGCCCCCGACAGGGTCAGAACACCGGGGAGCTGTTTTTT
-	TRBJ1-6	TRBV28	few	CASSGPTEISYYNSPLHF	TGTGCCAGCAGTGGACCGACAGAAATATCCTACTATAATTCACCCCTCCACTTT
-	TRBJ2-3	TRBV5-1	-	CASSFTGIADTQYF	TGCGCCAGCAGCTTTACAGGGATCGCAGATACGCAGTATTTT
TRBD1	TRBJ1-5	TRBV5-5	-	CASSRSGQGRDQPQHF	TGTGCCAGCAGCCGAAGTGGACAGGGGAGGGATCAGCCCCAGCATTTT
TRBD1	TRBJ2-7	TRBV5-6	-	CASSLVAGGYEQYF	TGTGCCAGCAGCTTGGTAGCAGGGGGCTACGAGCAGTACTTC
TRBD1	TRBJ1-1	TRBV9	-	CASSVGTGGNTEAFF	TGTGCCAGCAGCGTAGGAACAGGGGGAAACACTGAAGCTTTCTTT
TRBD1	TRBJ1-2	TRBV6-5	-	CASSRDRDYGYTF	TGTGCCAGCAGTCGGGACAGGGACTATGGCTACACCTTC
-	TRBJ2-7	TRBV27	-	CASSLSGRGSYEQYF	TGTGCCAGCAGTCTGAGTGGGAGAGGCTCCTACGAGCAGTACTTC
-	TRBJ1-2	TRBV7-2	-	CASSIGQRYGYTF	TGTGCCAGCAGCATTGGACAGCGCTATGGCTACACCTTC
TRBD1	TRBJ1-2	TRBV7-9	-	CASRGTGLKDYGYTF	TGTGCCAGCAGAGGGACAGGGCTTAAAGACTATGGCTACACCTTC
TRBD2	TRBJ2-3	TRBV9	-	CASSRTSGRSSTDTQYF	TGTGCCAGCAGCAGGACTAGCGGTCGCTCTAGCACAGATACGCAGTATTTT
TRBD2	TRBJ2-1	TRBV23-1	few	CASSQVTDGTSGYNEQFF	TGCGCCAGCAGTCAAGTGACGGATGGGACTAGCGGATACAATGAGCAGTTCTTC
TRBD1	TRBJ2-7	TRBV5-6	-	CASSLVTRTGSYEQYF	TGTGCCAGCAGCTTGGTTACGAGGACAGGGTCCTACGAGCAGTACTTC
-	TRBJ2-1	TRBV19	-	CASSAHGGAYNEQFF	TGTGCCAGTAGTGCCCACGGCGGGGCATACAATGAGCAGTTCTTC
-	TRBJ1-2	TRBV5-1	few	CASSLTGSNYGYTF	TGCGCCAGCAGCTTGACAGGATCTAACTATGGCTACACCTTC
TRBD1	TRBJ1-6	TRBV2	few	CASSDRTGPGPLHF	TGTGCCAGCAGTGACAGGACAGGTCCAGGGCCCCTCCACTTT
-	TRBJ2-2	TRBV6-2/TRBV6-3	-	CASSHGVTGELFF	TGTGCCAGCAGCCACGGGGTCACCGGGGAGCTGTTTTTT
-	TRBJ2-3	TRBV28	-	CASSLLLDTQYF	TGTGCCAGCAGTTTACTTCTAGATACGCAGTATTTT
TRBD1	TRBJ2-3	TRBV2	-	CASSYLGSTGSTDTQYF	TGTGCCAGCAGTTACCTCGGCTCGACAGGGTCCACAGATACGCAGTATTTT
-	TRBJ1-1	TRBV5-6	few	CASRNGGSNTEAFF	TGTGCCAGCAGGAACGGGGGGTCCAACACTGAAGCTTTCTTT